This TCR beta chain stems from a study of early T cells in non-severe SARS-CoV-2 infection. The wider study: Whole-blood bulk RNA, unsorted, was sequenced, and chains were unpaired.

The study's findings and limits: Clonotype matching in VDJdb favored anti-spike CD8 responses and did not capture private and CD4 specificities.

About this clonotype: Its antigen is still unknown.

Unique molecular identifier tags were affixed to discrete cDNA molecules. MiXCR, run by TCRdb on the 5' RACE reads, gives a single entry per CDR3 protein. The sample has 25,000 to 40,000 distinct CDR3 sequences, roughly 5.2% seen once. This receptor was obtained from an adult who was a healthcare worker with PCR-confirmed SARS-CoV-2 infection or an uninfected control (not recorded which). Sequenced: whole blood.

The CDR3 DNA reads as TGTGCCAGCAGCTTAAATCCAGCGGGAGCGGTCCCCGGGGAGCTGTTTTTT. Residues: CASSLNPAGAVPGELFF. The rearrangement joins TRBV7-9 to TRBJ2-2, with 8 bases lining up with TRBD2. Looked up from germline, CDR1 is SEHNR and CDR2 is FQNEAQ (reference sequence). The CDR3 sequence is 17 residues long. With V trimmed by 2 bases and J by 6 bases, 11 bases remained unmatched.